This T cell receptor beta chain was found in a study of shared T cell receptors in the human thymus. The protocol was immunoSEQ multiplex PCR, while the TCRdb copy is restricted to in-frame clones and leaves out a portion. The data contain 650,000 to 950,000 clones, roughly 88% of them seen just once; the ten biggest clones take up roughly 0.01%. CDR1 is MNHNS, CDR2 SASEGT, per germline. The V end was cut by 2 bases, the J end by 9 bases, with 13 bases between. The CDR3 is made up of 13 amino acids. This sample also appeared in a second study, on human thymus T cells. As that report states: The sample donors, healthy Finnish infants, were having corrective surgery for congenital heart defects. Thymic resections from corrective heart surgery supplied the tissue. V and J genes seemed to be used with bias in thymic and blood repertoires. Thymic repertoires from unrelated individuals overlapped highly, related research reported.

The chain couples TRBV6-1 to TRBJ1-1; D not certain. The sample comprised thymocytes. This receptor was obtained from a girl less than two years old with a congenital heart defect. This CDR3 reads CASSEWTRAKAFF. The CDR3 nucleotides read TGTGCCAGCAGTGAATGGACGAGGGCTAAAGCTTTCTTT.